The 25 T cell receptor beta chains in this list originate from one sample, sequenced in a study of shared clonotypes between healthy human individuals (dated by TCRdb to 2019 to 2021). The protocol used for the library was the immunoSEQ multiplex PCR assay. Here the immuneACCESS table is served through TCRdb, limited to in-frame sequences with V and J called. Missing clones are a known gap in these copies; in checked studies unresolved V genes cover under half, and the rest lacks a known reason. This sample has a few million clones in its table, and 90% to 95% of those were observed once. In total, the top ten clones hold around 0.14% of the sample. The specimen sequenced was naive CD4+ T cells sorted from blood. The sample's cell subset or site label is to be understood as: CD45RA+ positively selected. These receptors were collected from a young man in good health.

The CDR3 loop reads CASSPILTGYTEAFF. The CDR3 DNA reads as TGTGCCAGCTCACCGATATTGACAGGGTATACTGAAGCTTTCTTT. This chain joins TRBV18 and TRBJ1-1, with 7 positions matching TRBD1. V was pared by 3 bases and J by 5 bases, with 9 bases of the junction left unmatched. CDR1 and CDR2 from the germline V gene are KGHSH and LQKENI. This CDR3 comprises 15 residues.

V gene TRBV5-4 combines with J gene TRBJ1-4; the match to TRBD1 covers 7 bases. Per germline, CDR1 SGHNT and CDR2 YYREEE (reference sequence). Germline trimming cut 4 bases from V and 7 bases from J; bases unmatched to any gene: 10. There are 15 residues in the CDR3. CDR3 sequence reads: CASSTNRGLREKLFF. CDR3 DNA sequence: TGTGCCAGCAGCACCAACAGGGGTCTTCGTGAAAAACTGTTTTTT.

The CDR3 loop is CASSFSNQPQHF. The CDR3 nucleotides are TGTGCCAGCAGCTTTTCGAATCAGCCCCAGCATTTT. This chain joins TRBV11-2 and TRBJ1-5; D is unclear. The CDR3 has 12 amino acids. Germline lookup yields CDR1 SGHAT and CDR2 FQNNGV. V shed 3 bases and J shed 4 bases, with 4 bases lying between them.

This chain links TRBV11-2 with TRBJ2-7, with D possibly matching TRBD2 (5 bases). V was pared by 4 bases and J by 3 bases, with 13 bases between. The CDR3 loop spans 14 amino acids. Germline CDR1 and CDR2: SGHAT and FQNNGV. The CDR3 loop reads CASSSPGSYYEQYF. The CDR3 region has the DNA TGTGCCAGCAGCTCCCCGGGATCATACTACGAGCAGTACTTC.

The gene calls are TRBV5-1 and TRBJ2-3; 16 bases are shared with TRBD2. The trim removed 8 bases at V and 3 bases at J, leaving 3 bases unmatched. CDR3 length: 15 residues. CDR1 is SGHRS, CDR2 YFSETQ, per germline. CDR3 bases: TGCGCCAGTGCGGGACTAGCGGGGGGGACAGATACGCAGTATTTT. This encodes CASAGLAGGTDTQYF.

The rearrangement uses TRBV15 and TRBJ1-4; tentative D call: TRBD1 (5 bases). With 4 bases removed from V and 6 bases from J, the gap between germline ends came to 15 bases. CDR3 size: 15 residues. Per germline, CDR1 LNHNV and CDR2 YYDKDF (reference sequence). The CDR3 spells CATSKEWDVDEKLFF. The CDR3 DNA follows: TGTGCCACCAGCAAAGAGTGGGACGTAGATGAAAAACTGTTTTTT.

The chain joins TRBV19 to TRBJ2-1; 7 positions agree with TRBD2. The germline V gene has CDR1 LNHDA and CDR2 SQIVND (reference sequence). The CDR3 has 17 residues. V was clipped by 6 bases and J by 3 bases; unmatched bases: 14. The CDR3 DNA sequence: TGTGCCAGTAGGCCACCTTCCGGGCGGGGGATCTACAATGAGCAGTTCTTC. Protein: CASRPPSGRGIYNEQFF.

The CDR3 spells CASSITATSYEQYF. CDR3 nucleotide sequence: TGTGCCAGCAGTATTACAGCGACCTCCTACGAGCAGTACTTC. The chain has TRBV6-5 and TRBJ2-7; D not resolved. The V gene lost 5 bases and the J gene lost 0 bases, with 11 bases spanning the gap. Per germline, CDR1 MNHEY and CDR2 SVGAGI. The CDR3 is made up of 14 amino acids.

This clone was seen only once. This sequence joins TRBV7-8 and TRBJ2-3; possibly TRBD2 for D (6 bases). Germline lookup yields CDR1 SGHVS and CDR2 FQNEAQ. The CDR3 has 15 residues. V shed 3 bases and J shed 5 bases, with 15 bases lying between them. The CDR3 nucleotides read TGTGCCAGCAGCTTGGGGACTCTTGGGGTAGATACGCAGTATTTT. Its translation is CASSLGTLGVDTQYF.

V and J are TRBV25-1 and TRBJ1-2; 9 bases map to TRBD1. The CDR3 spans 16 residues. Germline V gene sequence: CDR1 MGHDK, CDR2 SYGVNS. V gave up 3 bases and J gave up 1 base; unmatched junction bases: 6. The CDR3 region is CASSDQGQGFNYGYTF. The CDR3 bases are TGTGCCAGCAGTGACCAAGGACAGGGGTTTAACTATGGCTACACCTTC.

V is TRBV27 and J is TRBJ2-5; 7 nucleotides agree with TRBD1. The DNA end is more similar to TRBJ2-7, so the J call may be wrong. CDR3 length: 15 amino acids. CDR1 and CDR2 from the germline V gene are MNHEY and SMNVEV (reference sequence). The CDR3 spells CASRLTGVNLYEQYF. For the CDR3, the DNA is TGTGCCAGCAGGCTAACAGGGGTGAACCTCTACGAGCAGTACTTC.

J is TRBJ2-7 and V is TRBV30; 9 bases fit TRBD2. Germline V CDR1 and CDR2: GTSNPN, SVGIG (reference sequence). The ends lost 1 base at V and 7 bases at J; junction bases unmatched: 8. The CDR3 consists of 14 residues. CDR3 amino acids: CAWSGQRGAGEQYF. CDR3 coding DNA: TGTGCCTGGAGTGGGCAGCGGGGGGCGGGTGAGCAGTACTTC.

This clone was found once. The J gene is TRBJ1-4, the V gene TRBV6-1; 7 bases align to TRBD1. Germline CDR1 and CDR2: MNHNS and SASEGT. This CDR3 contains 15 residues. Trimming removed 0 bases from V and 8 bases from J; junction bases left unmatched: 6. Here the CDR3 reads CASSEAKGAREKLFF. The CDR3 DNA sequence: TGTGCCAGCAGTGAAGCGAAGGGGGCGCGGGAAAAACTGTTTTTT.

The V call is TRBV7-2, the J call TRBJ2-7; 7 nucleotides line up with TRBD1. The length of the CDR3 is 15 residues. V was pared by 1 base and J by 1 base, with 4 bases of the junction left unmatched. The germline gives CDR1 SGHTA, CDR2 FQGNSA. Here the CDR3 reads CASSLDRGTSYEQYF. The CDR3 DNA follows: TGTGCCAGCAGCTTAGACAGGGGAACTTCCTACGAGCAGTACTTC.

The rearrangement joins TRBV5-1 to TRBJ2-5, with 7 nucleotides matching TRBD2. The germline CDR1 and CDR2 sequences are SGHRS and YFSETQ. The trim removed 4 bases at V and 7 bases at J, leaving 13 bases unmatched. This CDR3 region has 15 residues. CDR3 in DNA: TGCGCCAGCAGCCCACCGGGACTATCCAAGATGACCCAGTACTTC. Its translation is CASSPPGLSKMTQYF.

The V call is TRBV6-1, the J call TRBJ1-6; no clear D gene. The CDR3 loop spans 15 amino acids. Germline CDR1 is MNHNS and CDR2 is SASEGT. Trimming stripped 3 bases from V and 9 bases from J, with 15 bases between. The CDR3 coding sequence is TGTGCCAGCAGTGAGGTGGAAGGAAGAAGTTCACCCCTCCACTTT. This encodes CASSEVEGRSSPLHF.

Comment on this clone: The sample carries other DNA sequences with the same CDR3. This rearrangement joins TRBV7-8 to TRBJ1-3; D possibly corresponds to TRBD1 (5 bases). Germline CDR1 SGHVS, CDR2 FQNEAQ. CDR3 length: 14 amino acids. Trimming took 1 base from V and 2 from J, leaving 6 bases between them. The CDR3 loop reads CASSLGGAGNTIYF. Written as DNA, the CDR3 is TGTGCCAGCAGCTTAGGAGGGGCTGGAAACACCATATATTTT.

This clone has a single count. This sequence joins TRBV2 and TRBJ2-7; TRBD2 matches at 8 bases. CDR3 size: 15 residues. Per germline, CDR1 SNHLY and CDR2 FYNNEI. After removal of 6 bases from V and 1 base from J, the junction contained 8 bases not matched to a gene. DNA for the CDR3: TGTGCCAGCAGCCCCGCGGGACTAGGGTCCTACGAGCAGTACTTC. It translates to CASSPAGLGSYEQYF.

The gene calls are TRBV29-1 and TRBJ2-3; D is perhaps TRBD2 (7 bases). The germline V and J ends were trimmed by 3 bases and 1 base, with 11 bases remaining between them. The CDR3 contains 14 residues. The germline gives CDR1 SQVTM, CDR2 ANQGSEA. The CDR3 reads CSVDRGARTDTQYF. The CDR3 DNA is TGCAGCGTTGACCGGGGGGCCCGCACAGATACGCAGTATTTT.

The chain employs TRBV28 and TRBJ2-7, with TRBD2 matching over 8 bases. The CDR3 runs to 16 residues. CDR1 and CDR2 (germline): MDHEN, SYDVKM. V shed 2 bases and J 1 base; nucleotides not matched to a gene: 7. CDR3 loop: CASSLNGGARSYEQYF. CDR3 DNA: TGTGCCAGCAGTTTAAACGGGGGGGCTCGGTCCTACGAGCAGTACTTC.

The chain employs TRBV5-6 and TRBJ1-4, with TRBD1 as a possible D gene (5 bases). Germline CDR1 SGHDT, CDR2 YYEEEE. The CDR3 loop spans 17 amino acids. Trimming stripped 1 base from V and 8 bases from J, with 21 bases between. Here the CDR3 reads CASSLKIMVPRDEKLFF. The CDR3 nucleotides are TGTGCCAGCAGCTTGAAAATAATGGTCCCGAGGGACGAAAAACTGTTTTTT.

Notes on this clone: Because the CDR3's place on the DNA is in doubt, the DNA is left out and the CDR3 is given as listed by TCRdb. V usage is TRBV27 and J usage is TRBJ2-1; the table assigns TRBD2, which was not confirmed against the DNA. CDR1 is MNHEY, CDR2 SMNVEV, per germline (reference sequence). 14 amino acids form the CDR3, both terminal residues included. The CDR3 region is CASSFSHFGNEQFF.

The chain carries TRBV18 and TRBJ2-5; D possibly corresponds to TRBD2 (6 bases). This CDR3 has 13 residues. Per the germline V gene, CDR1 is KGHSH and CDR2 is LQKENI. V was trimmed by 5 bases and J by 5 bases, leaving 12 bases between them. This CDR3 reads CASSGGIRETQYF. CDR3 DNA sequence: TGTGCCAGCTCAGGCGGGATTAGGGAGACCCAGTACTTC.

The CDR3 sequence: CASSEQGDGSPLHF. The CDR3 DNA follows: TGCGCCAGCAGTGAGCAGGGGGATGGTTCACCCCTCCACTTT. The rearrangement uses TRBV10-2 and TRBJ1-6; 7 bases fit TRBD1. V lost 2 bases and J lost 9; bases outside the gene matches: 4. Germline assignment: CDR1 WSHSY and CDR2 SAAADI. The CDR3 is 14 amino acids.

The chain joins TRBV25-1 to TRBJ2-2, with no clear D. The CDR3 runs 16 residues. CDR1 MGHDK and CDR2 SYGVNS come from the germline V gene. The V end was cut by 3 bases, the J end by 4 bases, with 15 bases between. CDR3 sequence: CASSDRAGSGTGELFF. The CDR3 DNA reads as TGTGCCAGCAGTGATCGGGCAGGTTCGGGCACCGGGGAGCTGTTTTTT. The full variable domain, its missing parts supplied by reference TRBV25-1 and TRBJ2-2, is EADIYQTPRYLVIGTGKKITLECSQTMGHDKMYWYQQDPGMELHLIHYSYGVNSTEKGDLSSESTVSRIRTEHFPLTLESARPSHTSQYLCASSDRAGSGTGELFFGEGSRLTVL.